These 20 T cell receptor beta chains originate from one sample sequenced in a study of CD8+CD57+ T cells in acquired aplastic anemia (dated by TCRdb to 2017 to 2018). Expansion of CD8+CD57+ cells had been shown by flow cytometry in the patients chosen for sequencing. These reads were obtained on an Illumina HiSeq 2000. Profiling of TCR beta VDJ combinations and CDR3 sequences used genomic DNA as the template. TCRdb reran the public reads through fastp at Q25 and MiXCR, keeping productive beta chains. Identical CDR3 proteins give one entry, which carries the most common genes and DNA. The sample table records 80,000 to 100,000 distinct CDR3 sequences; about 67% of these occur just once. The ten largest clonotypes hold approximately 60% of the sample. Sequenced input: sorted CD4+, CD8+, or CD8+CD57+ T cells (not recorded which) from PBMCs. Receptors were obtained from a human donor with aplastic anemia.

This chain connects TRBV20-1 to TRBJ2-1, with 7 bases aligning to TRBD2. V lost 5 bases, J lost 5 bases, and 12 bases stayed unmatched. Germline V gene lookup returns CDR1 DFQATT and CDR2 SNEGSKA (reference sequence). The CDR3 has 15 residues. The DNA of the CDR3 is TGCAGTGCTGACCCCCCCGGGGGGTACGACAATGAGCAGTTCTTC. Residues: CSADPPGGYDNEQFF.

The J gene is TRBJ2-1, the V gene TRBV7-2; D might be TRBD2 (6 bases). This CDR3 region has 11 residues. V lost 3 bases to trimming and J lost 10 bases, with 7 bases between them. Germline V gives CDR1 SGHTA, CDR2 FQGNSA. The CDR3 sequence is CASSLSGEQFF. As DNA, the CDR3 is TGTGCCAGCAGCTTGAGCGGGGAGCAGTTCTTC.

The chain couples TRBV11-1 to TRBJ2-5; 16 bases map to TRBD2. CDR3 size: 18 residues. The germline CDR1 and CDR2 sequences are SGHAT and FQDESV (reference sequence). V lost 5 bases and J lost 2; bases outside the gene matches: 8. The CDR3 DNA reads TGTGCCAGCAGCCGATCCGGGACTAGCGGGGGGGCTCAAGAGACCCAGTACTTC. Amino acids: CASSRSGTSGGAQETQYF.

There are many counts of this clonotype. V usage is TRBV4-1 and J usage is TRBJ1-6; D gene uncertain. This CDR3 has 15 residues. The germline gives CDR1 MGHRA, CDR2 YSYEKL. V lost 0 bases and J lost 4, with 7 bases in between. CDR3 nucleotide sequence: TGCGCCAGCAGCCAAGACGGACTTTATAATTCACCCCTCCACTTT. It yields the protein CASSQDGLYNSPLHF.

This chain joins TRBV27 and TRBJ2-7, with a possible D match to TRBD1 (5 bases). Germline values: CDR1 MNHEY, CDR2 SMNVEV (reference sequence). The V gene lost 4 bases and the J gene lost 6 bases, with 10 bases spanning the gap. The CDR3 loop spans 12 amino acids. The CDR3 loop reads CASSWGGGEQYF. CDR3 nucleotide sequence: TGTGCCAGCAGTTGGGGCGGTGGCGAGCAGTACTTC.

This clonotype was seen many times. The J gene is TRBJ2-1, the V gene TRBV15, with D possibly matching TRBD2 (6 bases). The CDR3 runs to 15 residues. V dropped 5 bases and J dropped 0 bases, with 11 bases sitting between them. Germline-derived CDR1 and CDR2 are LNHNV and YYDKDF (reference sequence). The CDR3 DNA reads as TGTGCCACCAGCCCGCGGGATATCTCCTACAATGAGCAGTTCTTC. Translating it yields CATSPRDISYNEQFF.

The gene calls are TRBV25-1 and TRBJ1-5; no clear D. This CDR3 has 15 amino acids. V was pared by 3 bases and J by 7 bases, with 16 bases between. In germline, CDR1 is MGHDK, CDR2 SYGVNS. The CDR3 reads CASSEGRGFRQPQHF. In DNA, the CDR3 is TGTGCCAGCAGTGAGGGAAGAGGATTCAGGCAGCCCCAGCATTTT.

As concerns this clonotype: The conserved phenylalanine or tryptophan normally closing the CDR3 is absent here, so this likely arose from a read error. The chain is built from TRBV20-1 and TRBJ2-7, with TRBD1 matching 8 bases. Trimming took 3 bases from V and 0 from J; bases not matched to a gene: 7. Per germline, CDR1 DFQATT and CDR2 SNEGSKA (reference sequence). The CDR3 is made up of 15 amino acids. The chain's CDR3 is CSASSGQASSYEQYS. In nucleotides, the CDR3 is TGCAGTGCTAGCTCGGGACAGGCTAGCTCCTACGAGCAGTACTCC.

The rearrangement joins TRBV9 to TRBJ2-5; perhaps D is TRBD1 or TRBD2 (5 bases each). V was clipped by 4 bases and J by 4 bases, with 14 bases between them. CDR1 and CDR2 from the germline V gene are SGDLS and YYNGEE. CDR3 size: 14 residues. The DNA for the CDR3 is TGTGCCAGCAGCCCGGGACGCCGGAGAGAGACCCAGTACTTC. This translates into CASSPGRRRETQYF.

The table lists this clonotype with many counts. This sequence joins TRBV9 and TRBJ1-1, with no clear D. Trimming pared 0 bases from V and 1 base from J, leaving 7 bases between. CDR3 length: 14 amino acids. In germline, CDR1 is SGDLS, CDR2 YYNGEE. CDR3 in DNA: TGTGCCAGCAGCGTAGAGGAGAAGAACACTGAAGCTTTCTTT. This translates into CASSVEEKNTEAFF.

This clonotype was observed a few times. J is TRBJ2-3 and V is TRBV10-3; D is uncertain. CDR1 is ENHRY and CDR2 is SYGVKD in the germline V gene. Trimming took off 8 bases at V and 0 bases at J, with 12 bases between the two ends. This CDR3 is 14 amino acids long. CDR3 DNA sequence: TGTGCCATCGCCAGCGAGGACAGCACAGATACGCAGTATTTT. This encodes CAIASEDSTDTQYF.

The chain uses TRBV4-3 and TRBJ1-4; D ambiguous. This CDR3 comprises 14 residues. The germline V and J ends were trimmed by 7 bases and 8 bases, with 17 bases remaining between them. Germline V CDR1 and CDR2: LGHNA, YSLEER. The CDR3, as DNA: TGCGCCAGCACGACGGACCTGTCCCGAGAAAAACTGTTTTTT. It encodes CASTTDLSREKLFF.

This clonotype was counted a few times. CDR3 DNA sequence: TGTGCCACCAGTGATTTGCTAGGGTATGGCTACACCTTC. Protein product: CATSDLLGYGYTF. The chain carries TRBV24-1 and TRBJ1-2; D ambiguous. Germline CDR1 and CDR2: KGHDR and SFDVKD. This CDR3 has 13 amino acids. V lost 0 bases and J 5 bases, leaving 6 bases between the germline ends.

This clonotype came up a few times. The chain carries TRBV10-1 and TRBJ2-1, with 11 nucleotides matching TRBD1. The CDR3 spans 15 residues. Germline CDR1 reads WNHNN; CDR2 reads SYGVQD (reference sequence). Trimming removed 1 base from V and 7 bases from J; junction bases left unmatched: 3. CDR3 residues: CASSEWTGGENEQFF. CDR3 in DNA: TGCGCCAGCAGTGAGTGGACAGGGGGCGAAAATGAGCAGTTCTTC.

V and J are TRBV27 and TRBJ1-6; 9 nucleotides line up with TRBD1. The CDR3 has 14 amino acids. Germline lookup yields CDR1 MNHEY and CDR2 SMNVEV (reference sequence). After removal of 7 bases from V and 10 bases from J, the junction contained 8 bases not matched to a gene. CDR3 in amino acids: CASNVQGARSPLHF. In nucleotides, the CDR3 is TGTGCCAGCAACGTACAGGGGGCGCGGTCACCCCTCCACTTT.

This clonotype showed up just a few times. The gene calls are TRBV11-1 and TRBJ2-7, with 7 bases that match TRBD1. This CDR3 region has 16 residues. CDR1 and CDR2 (germline): SGHAT, FQDESV (reference sequence). The J segment lost 3 bases and the V segment lost 5 bases, leaving 13 bases of the junction unmatched. Here the CDR3 DNA reads TGTGCCAGCAGCGTAACCTACAGGGGAAACAGCTACGAGCAGTACTTC. Protein: CASSVTYRGNSYEQYF.

The chain recombines TRBV11-2 with TRBJ2-1; the match to TRBD2 covers 11 bases. With V trimmed by 6 bases and J by 7 bases, 5 bases remained unmatched. Germline V gene lookup returns CDR1 SGHAT and CDR2 FQNNGV. The CDR3 spans 14 residues. This CDR3 reads CASRWTSGQNEQFF. In DNA form, the CDR3 reads TGTGCCAGCAGGTGGACTAGCGGGCAGAATGAGCAGTTCTTC. Using reference TRBV11-2 and TRBJ2-1 for the parts outside the CDR3, the full variable domain is EAGVAQSPRYKIIEKRQSVAFWCNPISGHATLYWYQQILGQGPKLLIQFQNNGVVDDSQLPKDRFSAERLKGVDSTLKIQPAKLEDSAVYLCASRWTSGQNEQFFGPGTRLTVL.

This clonotype was picked up one time. The CDR3 does not end in the conserved phenylalanine or tryptophan, so this is likely a read error. This chain uses TRBV9 with TRBJ2-5, with 9 bases matching TRBD1. The germline gives CDR1 SGDLS, CDR2 YYNGEE. The CDR3 has 14 amino acids. Trimming removed 4 bases from V and 7 bases from J; junction bases left unmatched: 8. CDR3 region: CASSRGTGSGTQYS. The CDR3 region has the DNA TGTGCCAGCAGCAGGGGGACAGGGTCAGGGACCCAGTACTCC.

This clonotype was detected ten times or more. This chain uses TRBV2 with TRBJ1-5, with D perhaps matching TRBD1 (6 bases). Trimming took off 8 bases at V and 2 bases at J, with 16 bases between the two ends. This CDR3 is 15 amino acids long. The germline gives CDR1 SNHLY, CDR2 FYNNEI. In nucleotides, the CDR3 is TGTGCCAGCCTTGGGGGGGCGGGTGGCAATCAGCCCCAGCATTTT. This codes for CASLGGAGGNQPQHF.

The gene calls are TRBV20-1 and TRBJ2-3; D not resolved. Trimming removed 5 bases from V and 4 bases from J, with 4 bases in between. Germline V lookup: CDR1 DFQATT, CDR2 SNEGSKA (reference sequence). This CDR3 spans 10 amino acids. Here the CDR3 reads CSALADTQYF. As DNA, the CDR3 is TGCAGTGCTTTGGCAGATACGCAGTATTTT.